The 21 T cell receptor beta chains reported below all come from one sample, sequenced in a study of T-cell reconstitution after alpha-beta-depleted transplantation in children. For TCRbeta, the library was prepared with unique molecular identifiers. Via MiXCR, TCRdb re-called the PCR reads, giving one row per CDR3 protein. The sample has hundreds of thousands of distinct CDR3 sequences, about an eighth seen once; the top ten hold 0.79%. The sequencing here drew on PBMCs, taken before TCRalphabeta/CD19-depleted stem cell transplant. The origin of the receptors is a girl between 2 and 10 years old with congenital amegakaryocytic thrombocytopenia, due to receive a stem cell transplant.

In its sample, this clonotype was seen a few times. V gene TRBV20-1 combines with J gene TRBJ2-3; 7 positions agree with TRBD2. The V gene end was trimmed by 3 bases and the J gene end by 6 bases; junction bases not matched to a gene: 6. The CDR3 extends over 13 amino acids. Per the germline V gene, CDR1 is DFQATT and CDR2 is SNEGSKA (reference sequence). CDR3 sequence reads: CSASGTGGDTQYF. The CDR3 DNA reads TGCAGTGCTAGTGGCACCGGGGGGGATACGCAGTATTTT.

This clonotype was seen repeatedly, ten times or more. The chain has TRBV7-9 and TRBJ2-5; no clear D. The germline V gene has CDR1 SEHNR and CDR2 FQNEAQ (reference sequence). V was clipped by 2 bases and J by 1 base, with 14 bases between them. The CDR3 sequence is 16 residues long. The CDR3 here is CASSLSTEHFQETQYF. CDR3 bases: TGTGCCAGCAGCTTAAGTACGGAACATTTCCAAGAGACCCAGTACTTC.

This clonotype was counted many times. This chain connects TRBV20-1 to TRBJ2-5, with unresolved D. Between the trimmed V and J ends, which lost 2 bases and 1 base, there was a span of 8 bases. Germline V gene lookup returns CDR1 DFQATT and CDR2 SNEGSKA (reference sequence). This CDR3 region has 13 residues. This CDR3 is CSARRELQETQYF. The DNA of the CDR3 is TGCAGTGCTAGACGAGAGCTCCAAGAGACCCAGTACTTC.

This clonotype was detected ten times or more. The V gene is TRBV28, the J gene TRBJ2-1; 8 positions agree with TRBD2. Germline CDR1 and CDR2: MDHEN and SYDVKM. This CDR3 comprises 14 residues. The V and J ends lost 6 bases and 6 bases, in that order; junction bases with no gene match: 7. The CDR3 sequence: CASSQGLALNEQFF. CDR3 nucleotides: TGTGCCAGCAGCCAAGGACTAGCACTCAATGAGCAGTTCTTC.

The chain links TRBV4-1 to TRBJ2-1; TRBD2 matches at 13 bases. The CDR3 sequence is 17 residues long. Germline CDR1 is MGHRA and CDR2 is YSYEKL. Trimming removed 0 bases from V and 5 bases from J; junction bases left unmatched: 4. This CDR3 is CASSQDPGTSGNNEQFF. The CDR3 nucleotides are TGCGCCAGCAGCCAAGACCCCGGGACTAGCGGGAACAATGAGCAGTTCTTC.

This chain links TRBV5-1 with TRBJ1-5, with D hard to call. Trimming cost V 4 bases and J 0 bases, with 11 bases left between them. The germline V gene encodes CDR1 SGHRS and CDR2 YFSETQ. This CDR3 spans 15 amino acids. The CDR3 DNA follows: TGCGCCAGCAGCCGAGGCAGAGATAGCAATCAGCCCCAGCATTTT. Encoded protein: CASSRGRDSNQPQHF. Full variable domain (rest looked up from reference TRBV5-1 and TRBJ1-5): KAGVTQTPRYLIKTRGQQVTLSCSPISGHRSVSWYQQTPGQGLQFLFEYFSETQRNKGNFPGRFSGRQFSNSRSEMNVSTLELGDSALYLCASSRGRDSNQPQHFGDGTRLSIL.

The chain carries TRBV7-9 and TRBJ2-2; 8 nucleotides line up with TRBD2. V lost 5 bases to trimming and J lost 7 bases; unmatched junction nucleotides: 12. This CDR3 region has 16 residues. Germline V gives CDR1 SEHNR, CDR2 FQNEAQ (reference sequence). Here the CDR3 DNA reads TGTGCCAGCAGCCTACGACTGGGACTAGAGAACGGGGAGCTGTTTTTT. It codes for CASSLRLGLENGELFF.

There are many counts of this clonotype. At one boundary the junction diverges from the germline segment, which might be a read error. The CDR3 DNA is TGTGCCATCCGAGGACACTACGATGAGCAGTTCTTC. Its translation: CAIRGHYDEQFF. The V call is TRBV10-3, the J call TRBJ2-1, with D possibly TRBD1 on 5 matching bases. Looked up from germline, CDR1 is ENHRY and CDR2 is SYGVKD. CDR3 size: 12 residues.

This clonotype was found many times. CDR3 nucleotide sequence: TGCGCCAGCAGCTTGGACAGGGCCGGAAACACCATATATTTT. Translating gives CASSLDRAGNTIYF. V and J are TRBV5-1 and TRBJ1-3; TRBD1 might be the D (6 bases). V gave up 0 bases and J gave up 4 bases, with 8 bases separating them. Germline V CDR1 and CDR2: SGHRS, YFSETQ. The CDR3 is 14 residues long.

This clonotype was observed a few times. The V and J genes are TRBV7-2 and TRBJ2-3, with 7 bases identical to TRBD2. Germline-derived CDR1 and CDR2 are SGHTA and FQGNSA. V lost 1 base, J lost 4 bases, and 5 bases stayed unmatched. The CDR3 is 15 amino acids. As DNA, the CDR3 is TGTGCCAGCAGCTTAGAGTTGGGGAGGGCAGATACGCAGTATTTT. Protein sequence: CASSLELGRADTQYF.

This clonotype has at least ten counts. In DNA, the CDR3 is TGCAGTGCCTCCAAGGGGTTCGTAGCCAAAAACATTCAGTACTTC. Translation: CSASKGFVAKNIQYF. The chain recombines TRBV20-1 with TRBJ2-4; perhaps TRBD1 as D (5 bases). This CDR3 is built from 15 residues. Germline loops: CDR1 DFQATT, CDR2 SNEGSKA (reference sequence). V was clipped by 6 bases and J by 0 bases, with 15 bases between them.

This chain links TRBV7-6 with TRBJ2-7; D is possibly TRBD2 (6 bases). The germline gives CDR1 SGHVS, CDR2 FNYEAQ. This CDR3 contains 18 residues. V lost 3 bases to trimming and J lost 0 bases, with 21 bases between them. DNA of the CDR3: TGTGCCAGCAGCTTCGGGCGCCCTGAGCGGGCCAGCTCCTACGAGCAGTACTTC. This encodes CASSFGRPERASSYEQYF.

CDR3 loop: CASSLMGQQETQYF. The CDR3 DNA sequence: TGTGCCAGCAGTTTAATGGGACAGCAAGAGACCCAGTACTTC. The gene calls are TRBV12-3 or TRBV12-4 and TRBJ2-5, with TRBD1 matching over 7 bases. The V and J ends lost 2 bases and 2 bases, in that order; junction bases with no gene match: 2. CDR3 length equals 14 residues.

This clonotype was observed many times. In DNA form, the CDR3 reads TGTGCCAGCAGTTTTCGGCAGGGGTTAGAGACCCAGTACTTC. Translating it yields CASSFRQGLETQYF. This rearrangement joins TRBV12-3 or TRBV12-4 to TRBJ2-5, with D possibly TRBD1 on 6 matching bases. The CDR3 spans 14 residues. V was clipped by 3 bases and J by 4 bases, with 12 bases between them.

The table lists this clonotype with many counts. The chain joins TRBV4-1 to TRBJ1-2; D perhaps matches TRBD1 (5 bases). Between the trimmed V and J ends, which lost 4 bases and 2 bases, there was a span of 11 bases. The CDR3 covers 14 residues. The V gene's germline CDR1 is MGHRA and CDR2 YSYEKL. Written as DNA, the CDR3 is TGCGCCAGCAGCCCCCAGGGTAACAACTATGGCTACACCTTC. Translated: CASSPQGNNYGYTF.

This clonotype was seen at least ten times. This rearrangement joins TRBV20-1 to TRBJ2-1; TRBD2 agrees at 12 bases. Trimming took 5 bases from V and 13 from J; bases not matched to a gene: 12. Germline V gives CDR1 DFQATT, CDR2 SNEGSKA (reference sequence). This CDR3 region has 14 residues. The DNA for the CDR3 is TGCAGTGCTCCTTCGAACACGACTAGCGGGGGCCAGTTCTTC. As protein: CSAPSNTTSGGQFF.

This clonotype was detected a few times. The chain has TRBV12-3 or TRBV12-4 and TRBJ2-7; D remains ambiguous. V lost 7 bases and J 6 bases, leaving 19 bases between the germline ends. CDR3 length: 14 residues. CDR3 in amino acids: CASTWHPVLGEQYF. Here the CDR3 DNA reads TGTGCCAGCACCTGGCACCCTGTGTTAGGCGAGCAGTACTTC.

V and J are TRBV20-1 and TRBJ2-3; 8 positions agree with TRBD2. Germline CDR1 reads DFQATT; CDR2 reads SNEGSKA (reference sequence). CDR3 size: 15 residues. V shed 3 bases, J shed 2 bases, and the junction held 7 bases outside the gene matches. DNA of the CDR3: TGCAGTGCTAGTATCGGGAGGGGCTACACAGATACGCAGTATTTT. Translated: CSASIGRGYTDTQYF.

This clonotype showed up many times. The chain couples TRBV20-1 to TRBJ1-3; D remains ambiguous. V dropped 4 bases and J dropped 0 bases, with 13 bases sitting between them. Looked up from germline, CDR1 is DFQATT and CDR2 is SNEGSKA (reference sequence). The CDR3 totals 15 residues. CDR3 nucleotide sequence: TGCAGTGCTAAATCAGGTGACCTCTCTGGAAACACCATATATTTT. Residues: CSAKSGDLSGNTIYF.

This chain's CDR3 is CSVWTSGSLPSYNEQFF. DNA of the CDR3: TGCAGTGTTTGGACTAGCGGGAGCCTTCCCTCCTACAATGAGCAGTTCTTC. The chain is built from TRBV20-1 and TRBJ2-1; TRBD2 aligns across 13 bases. Germline V gene data show CDR1 as DFQATT and CDR2 as SNEGSKA (reference sequence). This CDR3 comprises 17 residues. V lost 7 bases and J lost 0; bases outside the gene matches: 9.

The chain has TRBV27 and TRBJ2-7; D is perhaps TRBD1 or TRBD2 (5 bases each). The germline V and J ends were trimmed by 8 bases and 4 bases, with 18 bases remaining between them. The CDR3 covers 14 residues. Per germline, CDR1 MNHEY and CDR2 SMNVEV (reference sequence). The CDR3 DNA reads TGTGCCAGCGCACCCACGGGGCGATTGTACGAGCAGTACTTC. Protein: CASAPTGRLYEQYF.